Following are 17 T cell receptor beta chains from one sample sequenced in a study of T-cell reconstitution after alpha-beta-depleted transplantation in children. Library preparation (for TCRbeta) was performed with unique molecular identifiers. From the PCR reads, TCRdb called clonotypes with MiXCR, one entry per CDR3 protein. Of more than 85,000 distinct CDR3 sequences in the sample, approximately 5.4% were seen once. The sequencing here drew on PBMCs, mostly from graft donor cells, taken 60 days after TCRalphabeta/CD19-depleted stem cell transplant. Receptors originate from a female patient between 2 and 10 years old who had a stem cell transplant for Fanconi anemia, so the T cells may come from the graft donor.

This clonotype was counted ten times or more. The chain employs TRBV20-1 and TRBJ2-1; TRBD2 might be the D (6 bases). The CDR3 extends over 14 amino acids. Germline V gene data show CDR1 as DFQATT and CDR2 as SNEGSKA (reference sequence). With 1 base removed from V and 1 base from J, the gap between germline ends came to 8 bases. Here the CDR3 DNA reads TGCAGTGCTAGAGCTAGCGAATCCTACAATGAGCAGTTCTTC. Translated: CSARASESYNEQFF.

This clonotype was found a few times. The rearrangement joins TRBV5-1 to TRBJ2-7; TRBD2 agrees at 13 bases. Per the germline V gene, CDR1 is SGHRS and CDR2 is YFSETQ. The length of the CDR3 is 16 residues. Trimming at V came to 6 bases and at J to 2 bases, leaving 8 bases not matched to a gene. Written as DNA, the CDR3 is TGCGCCAGCACCCTACTAGCGGGAGGGCCTACCTACGAGCAGTACTTC. This gives the protein CASTLLAGGPTYEQYF.

This clonotype has more than one count but fewer than ten. The chain joins TRBV10-3 to TRBJ2-3; a weak D match, TRBD2 (5 bases). Between the trimmed V and J ends, which lost 0 bases and 6 bases, there was a span of 10 bases. CDR1 ENHRY and CDR2 SYGVKD come from the germline V gene. This CDR3 is 14 amino acids long. CDR3 nucleotide sequence: TGTGCCATCAGTGAGTCTAAACTAGTGGATACGCAGTATTTT. Amino acids: CAISESKLVDTQYF.

Many counts were recorded for this clonotype. V gene TRBV7-9 combines with J gene TRBJ2-4; 7 nucleotides align to TRBD1. V shed 5 bases, J shed 7 bases, and the junction held 8 bases outside the gene matches. CDR3 length equals 14 residues. Germline CDR1 and CDR2: SEHNR and FQNEAQ (reference sequence). CDR3 in DNA: TGTGCCAGCAGCCCCCGGGACAGAGATAACATTCAGTACTTC. This gives the protein CASSPRDRDNIQYF.

V and J are TRBV6-1 and TRBJ2-1; no clear D gene. The CDR3 spans 16 residues. The V gene's germline CDR1 is MNHNS and CDR2 SASEGT. Trimming pared 5 bases from V and 1 base from J, leaving 15 bases between. CDR3 residues: CASSRPAVESYNEQFF. The CDR3 region has the DNA TGTGCCAGCAGTAGACCCGCGGTGGAATCCTACAATGAGCAGTTCTTC.

This clonotype was counted ten times or more. V usage is TRBV12-3 or TRBV12-4 and J usage is TRBJ2-4; D unclear. There are 14 residues in the CDR3. The V end was cut by 1 base, the J end by 1 base, with 5 bases between. CDR3 protein: CASSLEGAKNIQYF. DNA of the CDR3: TGTGCCAGCAGTTTAGAGGGCGCCAAAAACATTCAGTACTTC.

This clonotype was counted many times. The chain recombines TRBV20-1 with TRBJ1-1; 8 bases are shared with TRBD1. CDR1 is DFQATT and CDR2 is SNEGSKA in the germline V gene (reference sequence). Trimming cost V 0 bases and J 9 bases; bases outside gene matches: 12. The CDR3 sequence is 15 residues long. The CDR3 sequence: CSARDPLGTGQKAFF. In nucleotides, the CDR3 is TGCAGTGCTAGAGATCCCCTCGGGACAGGCCAAAAAGCTTTCTTT.

The chain joins TRBV2 to TRBJ2-1, with D tentatively TRBD1 (6 bases). Trimming shortened V by 4 bases and J by 5 bases, and 24 bases separated the two germline ends. The V gene's germline CDR1 is SNHLY and CDR2 FYNNEI. The CDR3 sequence is 18 residues long. The CDR3 DNA sequence: TGTGCCAGCAGTGCCGGGTTAGGGGGATGGACCGTCCACAATGAGCAGTTCTTC. This codes for CASSAGLGGWTVHNEQFF.

This clonotype appeared many times. This chain joins TRBV2 and TRBJ2-1; 8 bases align to TRBD2. V was pared by 1 base and J by 15 bases, with 5 bases of the junction left unmatched. This CDR3 is 12 amino acids long. CDR1 is SNHLY, CDR2 FYNNEI, per germline. The CDR3 nucleotides are TGTGCCAGCAGTGAAGTGGGACTAGGCCTGTTCTTC. This translates into CASSEVGLGLFF.

This clonotype showed up many times. This chain links TRBV7-3 with TRBJ2-1; 10 bases map to TRBD1. Germline V gives CDR1 SGHTA, CDR2 FQGTGA. This CDR3 contains 13 residues. With V trimmed by 4 bases and J by 6 bases, 0 bases remained unmatched. CDR3 region: CASSWTGGNEQFF. CDR3 nucleotides: TGTGCCAGCAGCTGGACAGGGGGCAATGAGCAGTTCTTC.

This clonotype was seen at least ten times. This chain uses TRBV7-9 with TRBJ2-3; possibly TRBD2 for D (6 bases). The germline V and J ends were trimmed by 1 base and 2 bases, with 10 bases remaining between them. This CDR3 has 15 amino acids. CDR1 and CDR2 (germline): SEHNR, FQNEAQ (reference sequence). The CDR3 coding sequence is TGTGCCAGCAGCTTAGGTGGAGGGGCCACAGATACGCAGTATTTT. Its protein is CASSLGGGATDTQYF. Variable domain in full (rest from reference TRBV7-9 and TRBJ2-3): DTGVSQNPRHKITKRGQNVTFRCDPISEHNRLYWYRQTLGQGPEFLTYFQNEAQLEKSRLLSDRFSAERPKGSFSTLEIQRTEQGDSAMYLCASSLGGGATDTQYFGPGTRLTVL.

This clonotype appeared a few times. The CDR3 loop reads CACLRLGGEQFF. CDR3 coding DNA: TGTGCCTGCCTTAGGCTAGGTGGCGAGCAGTTCTTC. The gene calls are TRBV30 and TRBJ2-1; D is undetermined. The CDR3 consists of 12 residues. Between the trimmed V and J ends, which lost 6 bases and 10 bases, there was a span of 16 bases. The germline CDR1 and CDR2 sequences are GTSNPN and SVGIG (reference sequence).

This clonotype was counted a few times. V is TRBV6-1 and J is TRBJ2-7, with 7 bases aligning to TRBD1. V shed 5 bases and J 7 bases; nucleotides not matched to a gene: 8. The CDR3 contains 13 residues. From germline, CDR1 is MNHNS and CDR2 SASEGT. CDR3 residues: CASSRGQPREQYF. The CDR3 coding sequence is TGTGCCAGCAGTCGGGGACAGCCTAGGGAGCAGTACTTC.

This clonotype turned up a few times. This chain joins TRBV29-1 and TRBJ2-3; the D call may be TRBD1 or TRBD2 (5 bases each). This CDR3 contains 14 residues. Trimming stripped 5 bases from V and 3 bases from J, with 15 bases between. Germline V CDR1 and CDR2: SQVTM, ANQGSEA. The CDR3 is CSVRDPWATDTQYF. The CDR3 DNA sequence: TGCAGCGTTCGGGACCCCTGGGCGACAGATACGCAGTATTTT.

This clonotype occurred a few times. This rearrangement joins TRBV18 to TRBJ2-3, with 8 bases identical to TRBD2. With V trimmed by 3 bases and J by 2 bases, 10 bases remained unmatched. CDR3 length: 17 residues. CDR1 and CDR2 (germline): KGHSH, LQKENI. CDR3 residues: CASSPLTSGLFTDTQYF. The CDR3 nucleotides read TGTGCCAGCTCACCTTTAACTAGCGGTCTATTCACAGATACGCAGTATTTT.

This clonotype was counted at least ten times. The J gene is TRBJ2-1, the V gene TRBV19, with D perhaps TRBD1 (6 bases). This CDR3 region has 12 residues. The V end was cut by 9 bases, the J end by 8 bases, with 14 bases between. CDR1 LNHDA and CDR2 SQIVND come from the germline V gene (reference sequence). The CDR3 coding sequence is TGTGCCAGCAAACAGGGTATCCATGAGCAGTTCTTC. Translation: CASKQGIHEQFF.

This clonotype was recorded many times. The CDR3 loop is CAWNLAGGLYEQFF. The DNA for the CDR3 is TGTGCCTGGAATCTAGCGGGAGGGTTGTATGAGCAGTTCTTC. This chain uses TRBV30 with TRBJ2-1; 12 positions match TRBD2. The CDR3 extends over 14 amino acids. The V gene end was trimmed by 4 bases and the J gene end by 8 bases; junction bases not matched to a gene: 6. CDR1 and CDR2 from the germline V gene are GTSNPN and SVGIG (reference sequence).